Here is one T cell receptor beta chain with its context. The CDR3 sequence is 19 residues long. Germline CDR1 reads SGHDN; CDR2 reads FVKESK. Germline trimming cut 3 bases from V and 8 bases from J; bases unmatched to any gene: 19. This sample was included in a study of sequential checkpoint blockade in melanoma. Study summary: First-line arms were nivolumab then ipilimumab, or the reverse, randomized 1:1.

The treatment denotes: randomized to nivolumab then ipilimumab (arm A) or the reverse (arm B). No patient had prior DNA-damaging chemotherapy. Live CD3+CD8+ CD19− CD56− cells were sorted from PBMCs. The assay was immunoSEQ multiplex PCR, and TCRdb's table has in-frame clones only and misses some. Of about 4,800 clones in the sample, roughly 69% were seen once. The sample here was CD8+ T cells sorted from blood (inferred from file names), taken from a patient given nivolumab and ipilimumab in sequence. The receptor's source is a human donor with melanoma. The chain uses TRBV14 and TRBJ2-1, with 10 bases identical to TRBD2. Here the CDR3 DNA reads TGTGCCAGCAGCCATGGGTGGGGTCTAGCGGGAGTAATGACCGATGAGCAGTTCTTC. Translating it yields CASSHGWGLAGVMTDEQFF.